A single sample is the source of the 14 T cell receptor beta chains below, sequenced in a study of human thymus T cells. Produced via immunoSEQ multiplex PCR; TCRdb's table is partial and in-frame only. The data hold about 78,000 clones, with approximately 97% observed a single time. During corrective heart surgery, resections were taken, and the thymus tissue came from them. The specimen was thymus tissue. The source is a boy under two years old with a congenital heart defect but otherwise immunologically healthy.

The rearrangement joins TRBV4-1 to TRBJ2-1; D unclear. The ends were cut back, 2 bases at V and 5 bases at J, with 19 bases in the middle. Germline V CDR1 and CDR2: MGHRA, YSYEKL. The CDR3 extends over 17 amino acids. As DNA, the CDR3 is TGCGCCAGCAGCCAAAGCCCCCCTCCCCAGGATGACAATGAGCAGTTCTTC. This codes for CASSQSPPPQDDNEQFF.

The chain recombines TRBV7-2 with TRBJ2-5, with D tentatively TRBD2 (6 bases). Per the germline V gene, CDR1 is SGHTA and CDR2 is FQGNSA. CDR3 size: 15 residues. V gave up 4 bases and J gave up 1 base, with 13 bases separating them. The CDR3: CASSYRGSGQETQYF. CDR3 sequence (DNA): TGTGCCAGCAGCTATCGTGGTAGCGGCCAAGAGACCCAGTACTTC.

The V call is TRBV28, the J call TRBJ2-3, with TRBD2 matching 8 bases. The junction had 12 bases not matched to a gene; V was cut back by 3 bases and J by 1 base. This CDR3 is built from 18 residues. The germline CDR1 and CDR2 sequences are MDHEN and SYDVKM. CDR3 amino acids: CASSFHLREGHRTDTQYF. CDR3 in DNA: TGTGCCAGCAGTTTCCATCTCCGGGAGGGCCACCGCACAGATACGCAGTATTTT.

The chain couples TRBV28 to TRBJ2-1, with 7 bases aligning to TRBD1. This CDR3 has 14 amino acids. Germline loops: CDR1 MDHEN, CDR2 SYDVKM. Unmatched junction bases numbered 5, after V lost 6 bases and J lost 3 bases. Here the CDR3 reads CASRNQGDYNEQFF. CDR3 coding DNA: TGTGCCAGCAGGAATCAGGGGGACTACAATGAGCAGTTCTTC. Full variable domain (outside the CDR3, taken from reference TRBV28 and TRBJ2-1): DVKVTQSSRYLVKRTGEKVFLECVQDMDHENMFWYRQDPGLGLRLIYFSYDVKMKEKGDIPEGYSVSREKKERFSLILESASTNQTSMYLCASRNQGDYNEQFFGPGTRLTVL.

The chain links TRBV10-2 to TRBJ2-4, with D possibly being TRBD2 (5 bases). V lost 2 bases, J lost 0 bases, and 5 bases lay in between. Germline V gene sequence: CDR1 WSHSY, CDR2 SAAADI. This CDR3 is 14 amino acids long. The CDR3 is CASSEREAKNIQYF. Written as DNA, the CDR3 is TGCGCCAGCAGTGAGCGGGAAGCCAAAAACATTCAGTACTTC.

This chain joins TRBV2 and TRBJ1-4; possible D gene TRBD1, 6 bases. Germline CDR1 reads SNHLY; CDR2 reads FYNNEI. V lost 9 bases and J 8 bases, leaving 19 bases between the germline ends. CDR3 size: 14 residues. CDR3: CASNVAGAREKLFF. The DNA of the CDR3 is TGTGCCAGTAACGTTGCAGGGGCCAGGGAAAAACTGTTTTTT.

The chain couples TRBV7-6 to TRBJ1-3; D is uncertain. Germline CDR1 and CDR2: SGHVS and FNYEAQ. The V end lost 5 bases, the J end lost 8 bases, and 19 bases lay between the germline ends. This CDR3 spans 15 amino acids. CDR3 in amino acids: CASSPGGVKEDTIYF. The CDR3 region has the DNA TGTGCCAGCAGCCCGGGCGGGGTGAAGGAGGACACCATATATTTT.

The gene calls are TRBV4-3 and TRBJ2-7; 8 bases fit TRBD1. CDR1 LGHNA and CDR2 YSLEER come from the germline V gene. The CDR3 loop spans 17 amino acids. The V segment lost 0 bases and the J segment 4 bases; nucleotides outside the gene matches: 11. CDR3 sequence: CASSQDPKTGVKYEQYF. DNA for the CDR3: TGCGCCAGCAGCCAAGATCCCAAGACAGGGGTGAAATACGAGCAGTACTTC.

The chain is built from TRBV5-1 and TRBJ2-5; 16 positions match TRBD2. Looked up from germline, CDR1 is SGHRS and CDR2 is YFSETQ. J lost 2 bases, V lost 4 bases, and 14 bases had no gene match. This CDR3 is built from 20 residues. The CDR3 region is CASSEKGLAGGPRGQETQYF. The CDR3 bases are TGCGCCAGCAGCGAGAAGGGACTAGCGGGAGGGCCGAGGGGTCAAGAGACCCAGTACTTC.

The CDR3 region is CASSQEFMVGEQYF. The CDR3 coding sequence is TGTGCCAGCAGCCAAGAATTTATGGTTGGCGAGCAGTACTTC. The chain couples TRBV4-2 to TRBJ2-7; no firm D call. Germline values: CDR1 LGHNA, CDR2 YNFKEQ. This CDR3 has 14 amino acids. V was clipped by 0 bases and J by 6 bases, with 12 bases between them.

This clone has only one observation. One end of the junction is discordant with germline, which a read error may explain. The chain employs TRBV4-2 and TRBJ1-2; D is unclear. The CDR3 loop spans 17 amino acids. Germline values: CDR1 LGHNA, CDR2 YNFKEQ. In DNA form, the CDR3 reads TGTGCCAGCAGACAAGACCCGCAGGCCCATGGAGGGAATGGCTACACCTTC. It translates to CASRQDPQAHGGNGYTF.

The chain recombines TRBV6-1 with TRBJ1-3, with 7 nucleotides matching TRBD1. Losses at the gene ends were 3 bases for V and 5 bases for J; bases not matched to a gene: 13. Looked up from germline, CDR1 is MNHNS and CDR2 is SASEGT. CDR3 length: 17 residues. In DNA, the CDR3 is TGTGCCAGCAGTGAGCAGCCCCCGGGACAGCACCGAAACACCATATATTTT. Amino acid sequence: CASSEQPPGQHRNTIYF.

The chain combines TRBV10-3 with TRBJ1-3; weak D call: TRBD1 (5 bases). Trimming took 5 bases from V and 0 from J, leaving 14 bases between them. Germline V gene lookup returns CDR1 ENHRY and CDR2 SYGVKD. CDR3 length: 16 residues. The CDR3 DNA reads TGTGCCATCAGTATAAGGGACGGCTCCTCTGGAAACACCATATATTTT. Protein product: CAISIRDGSSGNTIYF.

The chain uses TRBV19 and TRBJ1-2; 7 bases fit TRBD1. Germline V gene lookup returns CDR1 LNHDA and CDR2 SQIVND (reference sequence). Trimming cost V 5 bases and J 4 bases; bases outside gene matches: 7. CDR3 length: 14 residues. CDR3: CASSPQDRIYGYTF. Written as DNA, the CDR3 is TGTGCCAGTAGTCCTCAGGACAGGATCTATGGCTACACCTTC.